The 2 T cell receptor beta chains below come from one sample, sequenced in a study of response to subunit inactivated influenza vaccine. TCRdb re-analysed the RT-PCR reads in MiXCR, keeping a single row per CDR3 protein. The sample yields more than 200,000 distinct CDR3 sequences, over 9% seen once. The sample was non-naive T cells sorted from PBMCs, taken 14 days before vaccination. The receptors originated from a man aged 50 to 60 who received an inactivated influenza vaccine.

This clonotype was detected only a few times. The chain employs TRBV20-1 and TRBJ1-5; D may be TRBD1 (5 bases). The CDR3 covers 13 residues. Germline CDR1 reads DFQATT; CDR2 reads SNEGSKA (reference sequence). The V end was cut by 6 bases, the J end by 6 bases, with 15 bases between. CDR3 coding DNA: TGCAGTGCCCATGGGGGGGGAGGTCAGCCCCAGCATTTT. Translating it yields CSAHGGGGQPQHF.

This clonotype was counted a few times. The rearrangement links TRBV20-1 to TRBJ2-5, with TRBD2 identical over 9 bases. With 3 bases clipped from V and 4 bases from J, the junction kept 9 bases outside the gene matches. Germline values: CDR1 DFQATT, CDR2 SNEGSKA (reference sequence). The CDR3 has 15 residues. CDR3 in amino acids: CSASFRGGVGETQYF. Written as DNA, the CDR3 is TGCAGTGCTAGTTTCCGCGGGGGGGTAGGAGAGACCCAGTACTTC.